This TCR beta chain was profiled in a study of CD8 T cells in ankylosing spondylitis. Note on this clonotype: As yet, its antigen is unknown.

Construction of TCR beta libraries was performed using quantitative 5'-RACE with molecular barcodes. TCRdb reanalysed the 5' RACE reads using MiXCR and keeps one entry per CDR3 protein. The sample contains 100,000 to 150,000 distinct CDR3 sequences, over 7% of which appear only once. This CDR3 region has 16 residues. Trimming cost V 4 bases and J 9 bases; bases outside gene matches: 8. The germline gives CDR1 SGHRS, CDR2 YFSETQ. Notes on the study in general: Disease-linked clones bore a CD8+ phenotype, appearing relatively rarely in peripheral blood. The authors reported significant enrichment of disease-linked clones in matched ankylosing spondylitis synovial fluid. Prior work had noted some motif variants in reactive arthritis blood and synovial fluid.

This chain uses TRBV5-1 with TRBJ1-6; 12 bases map to TRBD1. The origin of this receptor is a male donor with ankylosing spondylitis or in good health (not recorded which). Sequencing input: blood, either unsorted or a sorted T cell fraction (not recorded which). The CDR3 nucleotides are TGCGCCAGCAGCCCGGCCCTGGGACAGGGGGCTTCACCCCTCCACTTT. Translation: CASSPALGQGASPLHF. The full variable domain, rest sourced from reference TRBV5-1 and TRBJ1-6, is KAGVTQTPRYLIKTRGQQVTLSCSPISGHRSVSWYQQTPGQGLQFLFEYFSETQRNKGNFPGRFSGRQFSNSRSEMNVSTLELGDSALYLCASSPALGQGASPLHFGNGTRLTVT.